This TCR beta chain was sequenced for a study of CD8+ T cells in alopecia areata. This CDR3 is 15 amino acids long. Trimming stripped 6 bases from V and 0 bases from J, with 11 bases between. The germline gives CDR1 MGHRA, CDR2 YSYEKL. As for this clone: What it recognizes is unknown.

Extracted RNA was reverse transcribed, and the resulting cDNA served as sequencing template. Produced via immunoSEQ multiplex PCR; TCRdb's table is partial and in-frame only. The sample has about 190,000 clones, 45% to 75% seen once. General study results and limits: Significant decreases in scalp clonality and expanded CD8+ clones followed tofacitinib treatment.

Treatment described: oral pan-JAK inhibitor, 5-10 mg twice daily. The specimen was CD4+ T cells sorted from blood, collected at week 4, from a patient treated with tofacitinib. The TCR was taken from a human donor with alopecia areata. The chain uses TRBV4-1 and TRBJ1-4; D uncertain. The CDR3 spells CASRAWGATNEKLFF. The CDR3 DNA reads as TGCGCCAGCAGAGCCTGGGGAGCAACTAATGAAAAACTGTTTTTT.